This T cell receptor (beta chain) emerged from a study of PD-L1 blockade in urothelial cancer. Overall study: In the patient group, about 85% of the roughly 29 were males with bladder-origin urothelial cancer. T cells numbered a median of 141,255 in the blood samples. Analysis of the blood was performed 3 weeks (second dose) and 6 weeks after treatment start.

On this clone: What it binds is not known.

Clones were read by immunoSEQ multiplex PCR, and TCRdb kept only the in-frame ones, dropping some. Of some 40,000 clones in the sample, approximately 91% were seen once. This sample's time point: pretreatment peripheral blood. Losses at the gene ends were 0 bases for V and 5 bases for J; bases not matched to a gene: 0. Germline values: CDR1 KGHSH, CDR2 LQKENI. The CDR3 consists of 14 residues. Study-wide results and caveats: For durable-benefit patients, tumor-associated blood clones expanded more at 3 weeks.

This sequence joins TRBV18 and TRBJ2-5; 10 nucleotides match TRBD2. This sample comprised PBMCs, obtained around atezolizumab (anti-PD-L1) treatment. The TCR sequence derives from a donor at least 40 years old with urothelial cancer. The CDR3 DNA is TGTGCCAGCTCACCACCGGGACTAGCGGAGACCCAGTACTTC. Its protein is CASSPPGLAETQYF.